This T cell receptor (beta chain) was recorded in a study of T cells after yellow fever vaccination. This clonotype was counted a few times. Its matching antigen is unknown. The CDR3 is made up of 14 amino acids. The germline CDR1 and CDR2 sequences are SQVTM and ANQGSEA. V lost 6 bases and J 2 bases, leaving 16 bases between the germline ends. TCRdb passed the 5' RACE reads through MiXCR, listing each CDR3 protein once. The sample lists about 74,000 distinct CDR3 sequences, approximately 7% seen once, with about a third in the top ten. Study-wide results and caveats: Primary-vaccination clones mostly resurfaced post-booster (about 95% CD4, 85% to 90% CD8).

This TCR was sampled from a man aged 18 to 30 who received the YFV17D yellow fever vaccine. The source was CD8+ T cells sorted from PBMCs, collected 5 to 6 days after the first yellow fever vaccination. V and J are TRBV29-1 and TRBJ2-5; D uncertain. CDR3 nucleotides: TGCAGCGTGCCCGCCCCTTGGCTACAAGAGACCCAGTACTTC. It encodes CSVPAPWLQETQYF.